This entry concerns a single T cell receptor (beta chain). The antigen remains unidentified. This sample is drawn from a study of T-cell memory formation after mild COVID-19. General study results and limits: Later expanders leaned CD4+, whereas day 15 to 85 contracting clones were balanced CD4/CD8. Mainly CM and EM harbored the contracting CD4+ clones; mainly EMRA harbored the CD8+ ones.

TCRdb re-derived calls from the 5' RACE reads in MiXCR, one entry per CDR3 protein. Of over 9,500 distinct CDR3 sequences listed, approximately 15% are singletons. CDR3 length: 15 amino acids. V shed 6 bases and J 2 bases; nucleotides not matched to a gene: 8. CDR1 is SGDLS and CDR2 is YYNGEE in the germline V gene. The chain links TRBV9 to TRBJ2-3; TRBD2 agrees at 8 bases. This TCR came from a man between 18 and 35 years old who had mild COVID-19 (a few samples of this study predate the infection). Cell type and time point are not known. Sample: PBMCs or a T cell subset sorted from them (not recorded which). CDR3 nucleotides: TGTGCCAGCACCCCGGGGGGGGCAATCACAGATACGCAGTATTTT. Translating gives CASTPGGAITDTQYF.